This T cell receptor beta chain was captured in a study of identical twins. General study findings and limits: Compared with models, monozygotic twins showed more out-of-frame TCR alpha sharing.

cDNA carried unique molecular identifiers, and a universal primer site was added by template switching. TCRdb re-called the 5' RACE reads with MiXCR, one entry per CDR3 protein. The sample lists roughly 500,000 distinct CDR3 sequences, roughly a fifth occurring once. This CDR3 comprises 16 residues. The germline V and J ends were trimmed by 2 bases and 3 bases, with 14 bases remaining between them. Concerning this clonotype itself: Antigen specificity is unknown.

This same sample was also part of a study on T cells expressing NK-cell markers.

This TCR came from a woman between 18 and 29 years old in good health. The chain is built from TRBV12-3 or TRBV12-4 and TRBJ1-3, with D uncertain. The source material was CD4+ T cells sorted from blood. CDR3 sequence reads: CASSLQRTGRGNTIYF. The DNA for the CDR3 is TGTGCCAGCAGTTTACAGAGGACCGGACGTGGAAACACCATATATTTT.